This T cell receptor beta chain was retrieved from a study of vaccination effects on CD4 cells after COVID-19. Study information: Post-vaccine draws lagged the second dose by a median of 72 days. Whole-study findings and limits: Substantial clonal contraction characterized both infection- and vaccine-induced clones late after vaccination. Relatively few convalescent patients took part in the study, which had no early post-infection timepoints.

TCRdb's copy holds only in-frame clones and misses some; the assay was immunoSEQ multiplex PCR. Among tens of thousands of clones, about 73% were seen once, and the ten largest hold over 7.5%. Antigen-specific CD4+ T cells were first expanded with viral peptide pools by the ViraFEST assay and only then sequenced. Cells that had been cultured for 10 days were the source of isolated CD4+ T cells. Participants were vaccinated with two doses of either the BNT162b2 or mRNA-1273 vaccine. This clone was counted only a few times. What it binds is unknown. Trimming removed 0 bases from V and 4 bases from J; junction bases left unmatched: 0. CDR1 MRHNA and CDR2 SNTAGT come from the germline V gene. The CDR3 loop spans 15 amino acids.

The sequencing here drew on CD4+ T cells from PBMCs cultured with SARS-CoV-2 spike peptides, taken after COVID-19 vaccination. The chain has TRBV6-4 and TRBJ2-1; TRBD2 matches 10 bases. The receptor's source is a human donor who received a COVID-19 vaccine. The CDR3 sequence is CASSDSAGGYNEQFF. The CDR3 nucleotides read TGTGCCAGCAGTGACTCAGCGGGGGGGTACAATGAGCAGTTCTTC.